The 3 T cell receptor beta chains below all came from one sample that was sequenced in a study of OX40 agonist ivuxolimab in advanced cancers. Clones were sequenced by immunoSEQ multiplex PCR, and TCRdb holds only the in-frame ones, with some missing. The sample lists some 64,000 clones; less than 95% were seen once. Sequenced here: CD4+ or CD8+ T cells sorted from blood, sampled in a trial of the OX40 agonist ivuxolimab. The receptors come from an adult with an advanced solid tumor such as melanoma, head and neck, liver or kidney cancer.

The J gene is TRBJ1-1, the V gene TRBV2, with TRBD1 matching over 7 bases. Germline V gives CDR1 SNHLY, CDR2 FYNNEI. Trimming cost V 4 bases and J 8 bases; bases outside gene matches: 4. The CDR3 covers 12 residues. The CDR3: CASSGDRAEAFF. CDR3 coding DNA: TGTGCCAGCAGTGGGGACAGAGCAGAAGCTTTCTTT.

The chain combines TRBV28 with TRBJ2-1; a weak D match, TRBD2 (6 bases). The CDR3 is made up of 12 amino acids. Germline V gene lookup returns CDR1 MDHEN and CDR2 SYDVKM. Trimming shortened V by 10 bases and J by 0 bases, and 7 bases separated the two germline ends. This chain's CDR3 is CATGSSYNEQFF. The DNA for the CDR3 is TGTGCCACCGGGAGCTCCTACAATGAGCAGTTCTTC. The full variable domain, completed using reference TRBV28 and TRBJ2-1, is DVKVTQSSRYLVKRTGEKVFLECVQDMDHENMFWYRQDPGLGLRLIYFSYDVKMKEKGDIPEGYSVSREKKERFSLILESASTNQTSMYLCATGSSYNEQFFGPGTRLTVL.

The chain links TRBV25-1 to TRBJ2-2, with D possibly TRBD2 on 6 matching bases. The germline V gene encodes CDR1 MGHDK and CDR2 SYGVNS. This CDR3 is built from 16 residues. V was shortened by 5 bases and J by 1 base, with 14 bases between the two germline ends. The DNA of the CDR3 is TGTGCCAGCAGTTTCGTGGGAGGCAGGAACACCGGGGAGCTGTTTTTT. Translation: CASSFVGGRNTGELFF. The full variable domain, completed using reference TRBV25-1 and TRBJ2-2, is EADIYQTPRYLVIGTGKKITLECSQTMGHDKMYWYQQDPGMELHLIHYSYGVNSTEKGDLSSESTVSRIRTEHFPLTLESARPSHTSQYLCASSFVGGRNTGELFFGEGSRLTVL.